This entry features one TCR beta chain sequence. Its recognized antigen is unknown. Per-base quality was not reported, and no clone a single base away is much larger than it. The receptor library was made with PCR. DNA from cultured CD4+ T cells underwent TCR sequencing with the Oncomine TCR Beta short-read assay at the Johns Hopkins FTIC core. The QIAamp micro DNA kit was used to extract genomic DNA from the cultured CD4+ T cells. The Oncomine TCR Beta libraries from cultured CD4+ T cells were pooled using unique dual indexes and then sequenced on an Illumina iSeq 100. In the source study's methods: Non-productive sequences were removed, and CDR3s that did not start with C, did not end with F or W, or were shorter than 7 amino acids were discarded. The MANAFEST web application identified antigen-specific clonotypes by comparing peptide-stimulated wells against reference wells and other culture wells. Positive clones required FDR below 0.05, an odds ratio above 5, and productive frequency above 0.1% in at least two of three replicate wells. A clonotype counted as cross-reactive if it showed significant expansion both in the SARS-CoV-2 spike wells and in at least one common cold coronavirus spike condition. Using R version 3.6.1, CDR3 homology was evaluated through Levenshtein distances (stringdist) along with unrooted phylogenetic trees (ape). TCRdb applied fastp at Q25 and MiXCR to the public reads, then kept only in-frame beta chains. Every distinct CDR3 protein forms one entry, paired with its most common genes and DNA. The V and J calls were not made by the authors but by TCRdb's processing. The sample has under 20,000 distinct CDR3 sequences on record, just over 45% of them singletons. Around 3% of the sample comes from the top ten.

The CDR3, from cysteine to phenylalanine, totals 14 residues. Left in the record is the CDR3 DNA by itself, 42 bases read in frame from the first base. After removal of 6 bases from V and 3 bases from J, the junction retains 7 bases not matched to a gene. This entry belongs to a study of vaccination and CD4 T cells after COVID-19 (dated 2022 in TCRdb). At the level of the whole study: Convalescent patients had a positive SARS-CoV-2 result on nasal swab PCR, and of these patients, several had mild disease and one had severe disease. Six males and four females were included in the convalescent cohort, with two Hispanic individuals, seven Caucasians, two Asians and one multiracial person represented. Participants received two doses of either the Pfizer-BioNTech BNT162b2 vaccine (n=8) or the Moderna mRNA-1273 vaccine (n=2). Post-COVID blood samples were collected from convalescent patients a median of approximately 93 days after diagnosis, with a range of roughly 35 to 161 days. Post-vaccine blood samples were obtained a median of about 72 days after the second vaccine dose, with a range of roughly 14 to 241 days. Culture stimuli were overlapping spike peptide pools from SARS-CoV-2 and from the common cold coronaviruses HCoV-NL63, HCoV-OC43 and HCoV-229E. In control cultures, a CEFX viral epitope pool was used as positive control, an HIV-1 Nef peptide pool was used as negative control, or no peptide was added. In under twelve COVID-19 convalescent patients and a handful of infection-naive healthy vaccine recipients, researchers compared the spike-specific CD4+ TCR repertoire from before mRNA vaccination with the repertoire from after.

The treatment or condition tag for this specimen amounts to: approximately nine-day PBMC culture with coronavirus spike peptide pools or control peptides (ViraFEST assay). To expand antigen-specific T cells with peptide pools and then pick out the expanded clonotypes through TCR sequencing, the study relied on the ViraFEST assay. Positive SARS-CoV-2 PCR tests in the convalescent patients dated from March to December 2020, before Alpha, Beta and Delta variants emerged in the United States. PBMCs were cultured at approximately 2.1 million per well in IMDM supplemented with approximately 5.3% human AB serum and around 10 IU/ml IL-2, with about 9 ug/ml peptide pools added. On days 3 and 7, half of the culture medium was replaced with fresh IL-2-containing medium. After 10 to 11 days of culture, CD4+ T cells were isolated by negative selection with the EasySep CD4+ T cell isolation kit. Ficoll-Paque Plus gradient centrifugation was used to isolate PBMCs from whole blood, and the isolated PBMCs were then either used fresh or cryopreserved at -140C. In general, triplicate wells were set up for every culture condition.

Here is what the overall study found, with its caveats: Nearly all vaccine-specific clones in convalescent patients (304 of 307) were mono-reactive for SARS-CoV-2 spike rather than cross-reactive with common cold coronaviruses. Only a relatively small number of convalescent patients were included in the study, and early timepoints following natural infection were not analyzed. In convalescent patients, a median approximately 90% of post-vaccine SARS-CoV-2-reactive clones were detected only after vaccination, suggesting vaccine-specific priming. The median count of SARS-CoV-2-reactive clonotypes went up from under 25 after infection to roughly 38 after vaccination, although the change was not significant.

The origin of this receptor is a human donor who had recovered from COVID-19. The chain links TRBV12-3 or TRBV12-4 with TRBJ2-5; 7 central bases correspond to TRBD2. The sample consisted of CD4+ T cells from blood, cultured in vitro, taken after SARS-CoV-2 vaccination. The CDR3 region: CASSRMGTKETQYF. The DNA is TGTGCCAGCAGCCGCATGGGGACTAAAGAGACCCAGTACTTC.